This T cell receptor (beta chain) stems from a study of high-grade serous ovarian cancer treatment subgroups. Study-wide results and caveats: The analyses considered CDR3 and ignored CDR1 and CDR2. Different patients shared almost no repertoire; same-patient tumors shared roughly 0.095 to 0.85. These tumor repertoires lack spatial information from bulk sequencing.

The repertoire was sequenced with immunoSEQ multiplex PCR; TCRdb's copy has only in-frame clones and lacks some. The sample lists about 4,200 clones, about four fifths occurring once. Tumor samples were obtained before definitive surgery or chemotherapy. As regards this clone: Its antigen remains unidentified.

The sequencing input was tumor tissue. This receptor was identified in a human donor with high-grade serous ovarian cancer.

In nucleotides, the CDR3 is TGTGCCAGCAGCAGGGGGCTAGGGTACGAGCAGTACTTC. Its protein is CASSRGLGYEQYF. The rearrangement uses TRBV6-5 and TRBJ2-7, with TRBD1 identical over 8 bases. The junction had 5 bases not matched to a gene; V was cut back by 6 bases and J by 4 bases. There are 13 residues in the CDR3. CDR1 is MNHEY and CDR2 is SVGAGI in the germline V gene.